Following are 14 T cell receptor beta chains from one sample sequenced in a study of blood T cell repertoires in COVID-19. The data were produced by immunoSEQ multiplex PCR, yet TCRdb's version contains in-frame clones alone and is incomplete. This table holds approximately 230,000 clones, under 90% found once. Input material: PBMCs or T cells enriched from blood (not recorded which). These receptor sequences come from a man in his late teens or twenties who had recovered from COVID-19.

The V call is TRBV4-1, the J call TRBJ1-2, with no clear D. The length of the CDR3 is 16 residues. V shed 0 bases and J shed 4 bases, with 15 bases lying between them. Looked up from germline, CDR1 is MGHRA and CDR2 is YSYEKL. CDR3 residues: CASSQEPVRTSYGYTF. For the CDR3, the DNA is TGCGCCAGCAGCCAAGAGCCGGTGCGAACCTCCTATGGCTACACCTTC.

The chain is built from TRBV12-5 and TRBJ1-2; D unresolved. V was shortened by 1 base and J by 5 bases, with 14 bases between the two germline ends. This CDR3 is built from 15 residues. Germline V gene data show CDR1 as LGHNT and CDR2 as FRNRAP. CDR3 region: CASGLAGSPGYGYTF. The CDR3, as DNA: TGTGCTAGTGGTTTGGCCGGAAGCCCGGGATATGGCTACACCTTC.

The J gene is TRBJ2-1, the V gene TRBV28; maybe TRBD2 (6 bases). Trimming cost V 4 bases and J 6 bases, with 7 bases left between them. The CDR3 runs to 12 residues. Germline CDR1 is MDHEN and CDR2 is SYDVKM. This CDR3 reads CASSSSVNEQFF. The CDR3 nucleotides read TGTGCCAGCAGTTCTAGCGTCAATGAGCAGTTCTTC.

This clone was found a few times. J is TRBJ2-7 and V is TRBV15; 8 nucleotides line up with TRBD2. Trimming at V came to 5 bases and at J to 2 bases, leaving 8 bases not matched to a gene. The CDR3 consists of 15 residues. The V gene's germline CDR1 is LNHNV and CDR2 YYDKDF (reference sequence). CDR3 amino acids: CATSGGAGAPYEQYF. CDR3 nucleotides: TGTGCCACCAGCGGCGGAGCGGGAGCCCCCTACGAGCAGTACTTC.

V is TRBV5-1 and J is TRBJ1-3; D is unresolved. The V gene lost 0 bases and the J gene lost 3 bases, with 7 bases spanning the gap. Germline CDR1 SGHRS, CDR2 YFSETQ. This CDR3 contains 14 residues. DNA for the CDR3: TGCGCCAGCAGCTTGGGTGCGGATGGAAACACCATATATTTT. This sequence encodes CASSLGADGNTIYF.

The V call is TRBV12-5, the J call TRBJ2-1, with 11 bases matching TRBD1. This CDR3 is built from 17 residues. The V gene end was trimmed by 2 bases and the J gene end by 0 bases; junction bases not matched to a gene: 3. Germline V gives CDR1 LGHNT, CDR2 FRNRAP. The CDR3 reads CASGLIGTGGSYNEQFF. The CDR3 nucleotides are TGTGCTAGTGGTTTGATCGGGACAGGGGGCTCCTACAATGAGCAGTTCTTC.

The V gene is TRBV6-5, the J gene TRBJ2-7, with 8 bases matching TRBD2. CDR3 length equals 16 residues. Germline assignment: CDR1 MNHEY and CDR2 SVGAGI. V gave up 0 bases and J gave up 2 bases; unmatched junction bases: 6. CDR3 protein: CASSYSPSGPTYEQYF. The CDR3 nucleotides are TGTGCCAGCAGTTACTCCCCTAGCGGGCCCACCTACGAGCAGTACTTC.

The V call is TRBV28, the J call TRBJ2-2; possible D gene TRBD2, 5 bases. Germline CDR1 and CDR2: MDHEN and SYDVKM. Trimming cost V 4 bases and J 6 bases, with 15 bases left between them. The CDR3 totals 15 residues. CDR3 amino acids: CASSSRTSPAGELFF. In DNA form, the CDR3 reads TGTGCCAGCAGTTCGCGAACTAGTCCCGCCGGGGAGCTGTTTTTT.

The CDR3 sequence is CASRPRRGSSTDTQYF. CDR3 nucleotides: TGTGCCAGCAGACCCCGTCGCGGGAGCAGCACAGATACGCAGTATTTT. The chain couples TRBV7-9 to TRBJ2-3, with TRBD2 identical over 7 bases. Looked up from germline, CDR1 is SEHNR and CDR2 is FQNEAQ (reference sequence). This CDR3 is 16 amino acids long. J gave up 0 bases and V 6 bases, and 9 bases lay outside the gene matches.

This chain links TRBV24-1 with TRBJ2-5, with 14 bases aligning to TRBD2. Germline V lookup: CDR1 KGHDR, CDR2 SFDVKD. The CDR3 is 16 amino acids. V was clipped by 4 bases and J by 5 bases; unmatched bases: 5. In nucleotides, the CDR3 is TGTGCCACCAGTGACCCGACTAGCGGGGGGGCGGAGACCCAGTACTTC. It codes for CATSDPTSGGAETQYF.

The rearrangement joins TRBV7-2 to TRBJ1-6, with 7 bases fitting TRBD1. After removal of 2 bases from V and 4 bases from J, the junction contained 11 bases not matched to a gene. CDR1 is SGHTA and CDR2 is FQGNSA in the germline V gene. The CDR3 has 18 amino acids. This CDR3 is CASSLFLPRQGYNSPLHF. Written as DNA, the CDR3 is TGTGCCAGCAGCTTATTCCTTCCCCGACAGGGTTATAATTCACCCCTCCACTTT.

CDR3 in amino acids: CASSPQGLETQYF. The DNA for the CDR3 is TGTGCCAGCTCACCACAGGGACTAGAGACCCAGTACTTC. The chain carries TRBV18 and TRBJ2-5, with a weak D call TRBD2 (6 bases). CDR1 is KGHSH, CDR2 LQKENI, per germline. Trimming removed 1 base at V and 4 bases at J, with 7 bases between. CDR3 length: 13 residues.

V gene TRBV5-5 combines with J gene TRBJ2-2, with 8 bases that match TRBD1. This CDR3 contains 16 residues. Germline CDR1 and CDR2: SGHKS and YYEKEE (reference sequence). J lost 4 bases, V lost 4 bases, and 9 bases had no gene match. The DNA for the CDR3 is TGTGCCAGCAGCAAGGACAGGGTGCCCCTCACCGGGGAGCTGTTTTTT. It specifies CASSKDRVPLTGELFF.

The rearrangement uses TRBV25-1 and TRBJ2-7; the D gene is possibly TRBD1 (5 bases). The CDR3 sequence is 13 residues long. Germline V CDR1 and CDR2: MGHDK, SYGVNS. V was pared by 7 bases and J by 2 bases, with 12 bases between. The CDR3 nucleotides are TGTGCCAGCACGCAGGGAAAGCCCTACGAGCAGTACTTC. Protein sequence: CASTQGKPYEQYF.